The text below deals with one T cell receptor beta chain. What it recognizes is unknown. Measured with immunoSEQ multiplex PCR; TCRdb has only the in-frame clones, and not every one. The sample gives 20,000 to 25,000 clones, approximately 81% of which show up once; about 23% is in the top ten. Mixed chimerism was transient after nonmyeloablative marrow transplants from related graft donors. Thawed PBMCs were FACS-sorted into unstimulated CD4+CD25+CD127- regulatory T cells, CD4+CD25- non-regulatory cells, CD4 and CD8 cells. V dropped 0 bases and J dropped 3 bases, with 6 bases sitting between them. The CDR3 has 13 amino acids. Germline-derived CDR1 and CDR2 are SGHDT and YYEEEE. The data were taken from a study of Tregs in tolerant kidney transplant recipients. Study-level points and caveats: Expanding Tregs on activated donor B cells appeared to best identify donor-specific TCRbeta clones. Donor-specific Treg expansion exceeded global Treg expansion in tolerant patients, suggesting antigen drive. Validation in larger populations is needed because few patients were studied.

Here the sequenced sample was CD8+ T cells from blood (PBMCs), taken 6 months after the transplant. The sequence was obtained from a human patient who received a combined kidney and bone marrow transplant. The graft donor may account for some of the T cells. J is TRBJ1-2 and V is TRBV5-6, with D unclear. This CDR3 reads CASSLGGDYGYTF. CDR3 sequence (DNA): TGTGCCAGCAGCTTGGGGGGAGACTATGGCTACACCTTC.